The clone carrying this T cell receptor (beta chain) occurred many times. The target antigen is unknown. Amplified TCR beta CDR3 regions came from RNA transcripts. In the first-round RT-PCR of the TCR CDR3, the HTBI primer set was used. TCRdb passed the multiplex PCR reads through MiXCR, listing each CDR3 protein once. The sample contains more than 300,000 distinct CDR3 sequences, about 14% of which appear only once. Lactation, pregnancy, other autoimmune disease or uncontrolled infection led to exclusion of patients. From 8.5 to 10 ml of fresh peripheral blood, PBMCs were isolated. Germline V gene data show CDR1 as MNHEY and CDR2 as SMNVEV (reference sequence). Trimming took 3 bases from V and 2 from J; bases not matched to a gene: 5. This CDR3 region has 15 residues. This sample is part of a study of T cells in Graves' hyperthyroidism and ophthalmopathy. Study findings and constraints: Most thyroid clonotypes that were expanded above 0.001 also turned up in blood. A model of 13 V-J features distinguished ophthalmopathy from stable hyperthyroidism.

This chain joins TRBV27 and TRBJ2-7; 9 bases are a match to TRBD2. This clonotype was obtained from a woman aged 55-69 years with Graves' hyperthyroidism. Sequencing input: blood. The CDR3 loop reads CASSFLAGLAYEQYF. CDR3 DNA sequence: TGTGCCAGCAGTTTCCTAGCGGGACTAGCCTACGAGCAGTACTTC.